The rows below give T cell receptor beta chains drawn from one sample of a study of cytomegalovirus exposure and HLA in healthy donors. TCRdb keeps only in-frame clones here, not all; method: immunoSEQ multiplex PCR. The sample includes more than 35,000 clones, 53% of them seen just once. The sample was PBMCs. These receptor sequences come from a woman aged 35 to 49 in good health and CMV-seropositive. Each CDR3 is given with its conserved first and last residue. The order of the fields is clone size, J gene, D gene, V gene, CDR3 DNA, CDR3 protein. The D gene is left open where the match is weak. The size of a clone is reported for some rows only, either as once, few or many, or as a class for expanded clones.

-,TRBJ1-2,TRBD1,TRBV23-1,TGCGCCAGCAGTCAATCGTTCAGGGGGCATGGCTACACCTTC,CASSQSFRGHGYTF
-,TRBJ2-5,TRBD2,TRBV6-8,TGTGCCAGCCAACTAACCCTCGACCGGAGGCGACTAGCGGGGGTCCGAGAGACCCAGTACTTC,CASQLTLDRRRLAGVRETQYF
few,TRBJ2-1,TRBD2,TRBV4-1,TGCGCCAGCAGCCGCGAAGGAGGACTAGCGGGGTACAATGAGCAGTTCTTC,CASSREGGLAGYNEQFF
-,TRBJ2-3,TRBD2,TRBV23-1,TGCGCCAGCAGTCAAATGTGGCGGGGGGGATGGGGTACGCAGTATTTT,CASSQMWRGGWGTQYF
-,TRBJ2-5,-,TRBV19,TGTGCCAGTAGTTGGGGGACTGGGGTAGGAGAGACCCAGTACTTC,CASSWGTGVGETQYF
-,TRBJ1-6,-,TRBV6-1,TGTGCCAGCAGTACTTACTCGGGGGATTCACCCCTCCACTTT,CASSTYSGDSPLHF
-,TRBJ2-5,-,TRBV7-6,TGTGCCAGCAGCTTCAGGGCTGAGACCCAGTACTTC,CASSFRAETQYF
few,TRBJ2-2,-,TRBV11-2,TGTGCCAGCAGGGACACCGCGAACACCGGGGAGCTGTTTTTT,CASRDTANTGELFF
few,TRBJ2-3,TRBD2,TRBV5-4,TGTGCCAGCAGCCAAGGACTAGCGGGGGTGACGGATACGCAGTATTTT,CASSQGLAGVTDTQYF
-,TRBJ1-4,-,TRBV12-5,TGTGCTAGTGGTTTGGTTTCTAGTATCCCGGATGAAAAACTGTTTTTT,CASGLVSSIPDEKLFF
few,TRBJ2-2,TRBD1,TRBV7-3,TGTGCCAGCAGCTCGACAGGGGCCGGGGAGCTGTTTTTT,CASSSTGAGELFF
-,TRBJ2-3,TRBD2,TRBV9,TGTGCCAGCCAGGGCGGGGGGAACACAGATACGCAGTATTTT,CASQGGGNTDTQYF
-,TRBJ1-2,TRBD1,TRBV18,TGTGCCAGCTCACCAGGGACAGGGGGCGAAGGCTACACCTTC,CASSPGTGGEGYTF
-,TRBJ2-1,-,TRBV6-8,TGTGCCAGCAGACCCCTTCATCGGGGAACCTACAATGAGCAGTTCTTC,CASRPLHRGTYNEQFF
once,TRBJ2-5,-,TRBV5-1,TGCGCCAGCAGCTTGGAAGGGGGAGCAGAGACCCAGTACTTC,CASSLEGGAETQYF
-,TRBJ1-4,TRBD1,TRBV18,TGTGCCAGCTCCCTGGGGACAGCCCCTCAGGAAAAACTGTTTTTT,CASSLGTAPQEKLFF
once,TRBJ2-1,-,TRBV5-4,TGTGCCAGCAGCTTTCCGGGGGGCGGTGAGCAGTTCTTC,CASSFPGGGEQFF
-,TRBJ1-2,-,TRBV11-2,TGTGCCAGCAGCTTAAAACCGGACAGCATCTATGGCTACACCTTC,CASSLKPDSIYGYTF
-,TRBJ1-1,-,TRBV9,TGTGCCAGCAGCGTAGGTCCAGGGAAAAACACTGAAGCTTTCTTT,CASSVGPGKNTEAFF
-,TRBJ2-3,TRBD2,TRBV7-2,TGTGCCAGCAGCTTGGGGACTAGCGGGGGGTGGGCAGATACGCAGTATTTT,CASSLGTSGGWADTQYF
few,TRBJ2-3,-,TRBV11-3,TGTGCCAGCAGCCTCGGAGTGACAGATACGCAGTATTTT,CASSLGVTDTQYF
few,TRBJ1-5,-,TRBV2,TGTGCCAGCCACCGGGACAACAATCAGCCCCAGCATTTT,CASHRDNNQPQHF
-,TRBJ2-1,-,TRBV6-1,TGTGCCAGCATCCGGGACATCTCCTACAATGAGCAGTTCTTC,CASIRDISYNEQFF
-,TRBJ2-7,TRBD1,TRBV5-1,TGCGCCAGCACCTCAGGGGGTCCTAGGTACGAGCAGTACTTC,CASTSGGPRYEQYF
-,TRBJ2-4,TRBD2,TRBV7-2,TGTGCCAGCAGCTTAGCGTTGACTAGCGGGGGGTTAGCCAAAAACATTCAGTACTTC,CASSLALTSGGLAKNIQYF
-,TRBJ2-5,TRBD2,TRBV19,TGTGCCAGTAGTCCTCGCGGGGGGAACCAAGAAACCCAGTACTTC,CASSPRGGNQETQYF
few,TRBJ1-2,-,TRBV5-1,TGCGCCAGCAGCTTGGCTACAGGAGCTAACTATGGCTACACCTTC,CASSLATGANYGYTF
-,TRBJ1-6,TRBD1,TRBV6-1,TGTGCCAGCAGTGTGGACAGGATGAGTTCACCCCTCCACTTT,CASSVDRMSSPLHF